The T cell receptor (beta chain) under discussion was sequenced for a study of blood T cell repertoires in COVID-19. Study context: The samples span acute and convalescent COVID-19 from the United States, Italy and Spain.

The CDR3 length is 17 residues. V was pared by 0 bases and J by 2 bases, with 6 bases of the junction left unmatched. Per the germline V gene, CDR1 is LNHNV and CDR2 is YYDKDF (reference sequence). Original processing methods: By means of reference gene primer amplification, nucleated cell counts were estimated. Method: immunoSEQ multiplex PCR; TCRdb's copy keeps in-frame clones and lacks some. For V, J and clone size, that table is used; D and trimming come from the DNA. The sample includes hundreds of thousands of clones, 85% to 90% of them seen just once. All enrollees were roughly 18 to 95 years old and from fewer than 30 US areas. Self-reported history from a screening survey and questionnaire set each donor's cohort.

The specimen sequenced was PBMCs or T cells enriched from blood (not recorded which). The sequence came from a man aged 35-49 years who had recovered from COVID-19. The chain combines TRBV15 with TRBJ2-1; TRBD1 matches at 8 bases. The CDR3 protein is CATSRDYGTGPYNEQFF. The CDR3 region has the DNA TGTGCCACCAGCAGAGATTACGGGACAGGTCCCTACAATGAGCAGTTCTTC. The whole variable domain, filled in from reference TRBV15 and TRBJ2-1, reads DAMVIQNPRYQVTQFGKPVTLSCSQTLNHNVMYWYQQKSSQAPKLLFHYYDKDFNNEADTPDNFQSRRPNTSFCFLDIRSPGLGDTAMYLCATSRDYGTGPYNEQFFGPGTRLTVL.